A selection of T cell receptor beta chains follows, all from one sample in a study of CD4 T cells in relation to SARS-CoV-2 and coronaviruses. The repertoire was sequenced with immunoSEQ multiplex PCR; TCRdb's copy has only in-frame clones and lacks some. The sample shows tens of thousands of clones, approximately 95% of them seen only once. Input material: naive CD4+ T cells from PBMCs. Source of these receptors: a human donor in good health. Both conserved end residues are part of each CDR3. The D gene is left open where the match is weak. Some rows mark clone size as missing; the rest say once, few, many or name a class of expanded clone.

D: TRBD2
size: NA
J: TRBJ2-7
V: TRBV6-1
DNA: TGTGCCAGCAGTGAACATGTAGCGGGGGACTACGAGCAGTACTTC
CDR3: CASSEHVAGDYEQYF

D: NA
size: NA
J: TRBJ2-5
V: TRBV6-1
DNA: TGTGCCAGCAGTGAACCGTGGACCTCCCCAAAGGAGACCCAGTACTTC
CDR3: CASSEPWTSPKETQYF

D: NA
size: NA
J: TRBJ2-7
V: TRBV30
DNA: TGTGCCTGGAGTGTACGTCTTCATATTCCACCCTACGAGCAGTACTTC
CDR3: CAWSVRLHIPPYEQYF

D: NA
size: NA
J: TRBJ1-1
V: TRBV27
DNA: TGTGCCAGCAGTTTTGGCAGAAAAACGAACACTGAAGCTTTCTTT
CDR3: CASSFGRKTNTEAFF

D: NA
size: NA
J: TRBJ2-1
V: TRBV24-1
DNA: TGTGCCACCAGTGACCCCGGTTCGGGGGACAATGAGCAGTTCTTC
CDR3: CATSDPGSGDNEQFF

D: TRBD1
size: NA
J: TRBJ1-1
V: TRBV5-4
DNA: TGTGCCAGCAGCTCACAGACAGGGGGTAACACTGAAGCTTTCTTT
CDR3: CASSSQTGGNTEAFF

D: NA
size: NA
J: TRBJ1-1
V: TRBV18
DNA: TGTGCCAGCTCACCACAGAGGAACACTGAAGCTTTCTTT
CDR3: CASSPQRNTEAFF

D: NA
size: NA
J: TRBJ2-5
V: TRBV2
DNA: TGTGCCAGCAGTAGGGGGGGGAAAGAGACCCAGTACTTC
CDR3: CASSRGGKETQYF

D: NA
size: NA
J: TRBJ2-7
V: TRBV11-3
DNA: TGTGCCAGCAGCTCCTACAGTCGCGAGCAGTACTTC
CDR3: CASSSYSREQYF

D: TRBD1
size: NA
J: TRBJ1-1
V: TRBV5-3
DNA: TGTGCCAGAAGACGCGACAGGGTGGGGGGCGCTAACACTGAAGCTTTCTTT
CDR3: CARRRDRVGGANTEAFF

D: NA
size: NA
J: TRBJ1-1
V: TRBV12-3/TRBV12-4
DNA: TGTGCCAGCAGTTTAGGCTTGAACACTGAAGCTTTCTTT
CDR3: CASSLGLNTEAFF

D: NA
size: NA
J: TRBJ2-2
V: TRBV29-1
DNA: TGCAGCCCCGACCCGCGGACAGAGACGAACACCGGGGAGCTGTTTTTT
CDR3: CSPDPRTETNTGELFF

D: NA
size: NA
J: TRBJ2-5
V: TRBV7-3
DNA: TGTGCCAGCAGCGAATCGGGACATAAAGAGACCCAGTACTTC
CDR3: CASSESGHKETQYF

D: NA
size: once
J: TRBJ1-2
V: TRBV9
DNA: TGTGCCAGCAGCGCACACTTCGGGGACGGCTATGGCTACACCTTC
CDR3: CASSAHFGDGYGYTF

D: NA
size: NA
J: TRBJ2-7
V: TRBV5-5
DNA: TGTGCCAGCAGCTCTTCACCGATACCCTCCTACGAGCAGTACTTC
CDR3: CASSSSPIPSYEQYF

D: NA
size: NA
J: TRBJ2-2
V: TRBV9
DNA: TGTGCCAGCAGCGTAGGAGAGGGGAGAAAGAGTGGAGGCGGGGAGCTGTTTTTT
CDR3: CASSVGEGRKSGGGELFF

D: NA
size: NA
J: TRBJ1-3
V: TRBV29-1
DNA: TGCAGCGTTGGGAGGGGCTCTGGAAACACCATATATTTT
CDR3: CSVGRGSGNTIYF

D: NA
size: NA
J: TRBJ1-4
V: TRBV7-9
DNA: TGTGCCAGCACGCCGGGGCGCTTTAATGAAAAACTGTTTTTT
CDR3: CASTPGRFNEKLFF

D: NA
size: NA
J: TRBJ2-5
V: TRBV19
DNA: TGTGCCAGTAGTATCGCTGGGCGGGAGACCCAGTACTTC
CDR3: CASSIAGRETQYF

D: NA
size: NA
J: TRBJ2-5
V: TRBV3-1/TRBV3-2
DNA: TGTGCAACGTCCAAGACGACCCAGTACTTC
CDR3: CATSKTTQYF

D: NA
size: NA
J: TRBJ2-3
V: TRBV7-2
DNA: TGTGCCAGCAGCCAAACTGGACCTGATACGCAGTATTTT
CDR3: CASSQTGPDTQYF

D: NA
size: once
J: TRBJ1-1
V: TRBV6-5
DNA: TGTGCCAGTCGACGCGGGACCTCGAACACTGAAGCTTTCTTT
CDR3: CASRRGTSNTEAFF

D: NA
size: NA
J: TRBJ1-6
V: TRBV6-5
DNA: TGTGCCAGCAGTTACACTAATTCACCCCTCCACTTT
CDR3: CASSYTNSPLHF

D: TRBD1
size: few
J: TRBJ1-4
V: TRBV11-2
DNA: TGTGCCAGCAGCTCTCCGGGACAGGGTGGTAAACTGTTTTTT
CDR3: CASSSPGQGGKLFF

D: NA
size: NA
J: TRBJ1-1
V: TRBV7-9
DNA: TGTGCCAGCAGCTCTGAAGTCTGGGGTGAAGCTTTCTTT
CDR3: CASSSEVWGEAFF

D: NA
size: few
J: TRBJ1-5
V: TRBV7-9
DNA: TGTGCCAGCAGCTTACTAGGGGAAAATCAGCCCCAGCATTTT
CDR3: CASSLLGENQPQHF

D: TRBD1
size: NA
J: TRBJ2-7
V: TRBV24-1
DNA: TGTGCCACCAGTGATTTGCTCCCACAGGGGGAGTTCTACGAGCAGTACTTC
CDR3: CATSDLLPQGEFYEQYF

D: TRBD1
size: NA
J: TRBJ1-5
V: TRBV9
DNA: TGTGCCAGCAGCGCGGGACAGGGGAGTCAGCCCCAGCATTTT
CDR3: CASSAGQGSQPQHF

D: NA
size: NA
J: TRBJ1-2
V: TRBV4-2
DNA: TGTGCCAGCAGCCAAGAAGGGGACAACCTAGGGTATGGCTACACCTTC
CDR3: CASSQEGDNLGYGYTF

D: NA
size: NA
J: TRBJ2-7
V: TRBV21-1
DNA: TGTGCCAGCAGCCCTTCGGACAGTCTAGGATACGAGCAGTACTTC
CDR3: CASSPSDSLGYEQYF

D: NA
size: NA
J: TRBJ1-5
V: TRBV27
DNA: TGTGCCAGCAGTGGACTAAGCGACAATCAGCCCCAGCATTTT
CDR3: CASSGLSDNQPQHF

D: TRBD1
size: NA
J: TRBJ1-5
V: TRBV30
DNA: TGTGCCTGGAGTGCAGGACAGGGGGTCAATCAGCCCCAGCATTTT
CDR3: CAWSAGQGVNQPQHF

D: NA
size: once
J: TRBJ2-5
V: TRBV5-5
DNA: TGTGCCAGCACCTTAGCGCCAAACCAAGAGACCCAGTACTTC
CDR3: CASTLAPNQETQYF

D: NA
size: NA
J: TRBJ2-2
V: TRBV10-3
DNA: TGTGCCTCCACCCTCAGGGTTACCGGGGAGCTGTTTTTT
CDR3: CASTLRVTGELFF

D: NA
size: NA
J: TRBJ2-7
V: TRBV29-1
DNA: TGCAGCGTTGAAGGAACAGGCTACGAGCAGTACTTC
CDR3: CSVEGTGYEQYF

D: TRBD2
size: once
J: TRBJ2-7
V: TRBV5-1
DNA: TGCGCCAGCAAGCTAGCGGGGGCCTACGAGCAGTACTTC
CDR3: CASKLAGAYEQYF

D: NA
size: NA
J: TRBJ2-1
V: TRBV5-4
DNA: TGTGCCAGCAGCTTGGCCGGCTTACTAGCTGAGAACTGGATCTTC
CDR3: CASSLAGLLAENWIF

D: NA
size: NA
J: TRBJ1-5
V: TRBV11-2
DNA: TGTGCCAGCAGCTTATCAGGGATCAGCAATCAGCCCCAGCATTTT
CDR3: CASSLSGISNQPQHF

D: NA
size: NA
J: TRBJ2-5
V: TRBV3-1/TRBV3-2
DNA: TGTGCCAGCAGCCGAACAGCGGGACAGACAAAAGAGACCCAGTACTTC
CDR3: CASSRTAGQTKETQYF